The source of this TCR beta chain is a study of Ad26.COV2.S vaccination and SARS-CoV-2 variants. About the research overall: Within the COV1001 Ad26.COV2.S trial arm, the donor was enrolled. Each vaccinee took Ad26.COV2.S intramuscularly, once or twice 56 days apart.

Points on this clone: The target antigen is unknown.

Treatment in this sample: approximately 18 received Ad26.COV2.S at low or high dose, single or two shots; 5 received placebo; per-sample allocation not given. Day 63 following the first vaccine or placebo injection was when the samples were taken. Sequencing used immunoSEQ multiplex PCR; TCRdb keeps in-frame clones, though not all of them. Seen here are roughly 390,000 clones, about 88% observed once, and the top ten hold 3.5%. The study, taken as a whole, reports: Reports say spike-specific CD8+ and CD4+ T cell responses covered substantial breadth after vaccination. People who got the vaccine or the placebo had similar non-spike TCR breadth.

The input for sequencing was peripheral blood, taken in a trial of Ad26.COV2.S vaccine versus placebo. This clonotype originated in a person aged 18-65 years who received the Ad26.COV2.S COVID-19 vaccine or a placebo.

The CDR3 bases are TGCAGCGGCACACAGGGTCTCAACACTGAAGCTTTCTTT. Protein product: CSGTQGLNTEAFF. The gene calls are TRBV29-1 and TRBJ1-1; a possible D gene is TRBD1 (6 bases). Germline V gene lookup returns CDR1 SQVTM and CDR2 ANQGSEA. Deletions cut 7 bases from V and 2 bases from J, with 14 bases between. The CDR3 runs 13 residues.